Below, one T cell receptor beta chain is given with its context. Each CDR3 protein is one row after TCRdb ran MiXCR on the 5' RACE reads. The sample yields hundreds of thousands of distinct CDR3 sequences, 15% to 20% seen once. The data originate from a study of identical twins. Per germline, CDR1 SGHTA and CDR2 FQGTGA. With V trimmed by 6 bases and J by 3 bases, 6 bases remained unmatched. The CDR3 is made up of 15 amino acids. These sequences were also reported in another study, on T cells expressing NK-cell markers. That source adds: It remained uncertain whether the expanded NKG2C+ T cell clones were specific for HCMV antigens.

V and J are TRBV7-3 and TRBJ2-5, with 11 positions matching TRBD2. Input material: PBMCs. The receptor's source is a woman between 18 and 29 years old in good health. CDR3 amino acids: CASSFISGGEETQYF. DNA of the CDR3: TGTGCCAGCAGTTTTATTAGCGGGGGGGAAGAGACCCAGTACTTC.